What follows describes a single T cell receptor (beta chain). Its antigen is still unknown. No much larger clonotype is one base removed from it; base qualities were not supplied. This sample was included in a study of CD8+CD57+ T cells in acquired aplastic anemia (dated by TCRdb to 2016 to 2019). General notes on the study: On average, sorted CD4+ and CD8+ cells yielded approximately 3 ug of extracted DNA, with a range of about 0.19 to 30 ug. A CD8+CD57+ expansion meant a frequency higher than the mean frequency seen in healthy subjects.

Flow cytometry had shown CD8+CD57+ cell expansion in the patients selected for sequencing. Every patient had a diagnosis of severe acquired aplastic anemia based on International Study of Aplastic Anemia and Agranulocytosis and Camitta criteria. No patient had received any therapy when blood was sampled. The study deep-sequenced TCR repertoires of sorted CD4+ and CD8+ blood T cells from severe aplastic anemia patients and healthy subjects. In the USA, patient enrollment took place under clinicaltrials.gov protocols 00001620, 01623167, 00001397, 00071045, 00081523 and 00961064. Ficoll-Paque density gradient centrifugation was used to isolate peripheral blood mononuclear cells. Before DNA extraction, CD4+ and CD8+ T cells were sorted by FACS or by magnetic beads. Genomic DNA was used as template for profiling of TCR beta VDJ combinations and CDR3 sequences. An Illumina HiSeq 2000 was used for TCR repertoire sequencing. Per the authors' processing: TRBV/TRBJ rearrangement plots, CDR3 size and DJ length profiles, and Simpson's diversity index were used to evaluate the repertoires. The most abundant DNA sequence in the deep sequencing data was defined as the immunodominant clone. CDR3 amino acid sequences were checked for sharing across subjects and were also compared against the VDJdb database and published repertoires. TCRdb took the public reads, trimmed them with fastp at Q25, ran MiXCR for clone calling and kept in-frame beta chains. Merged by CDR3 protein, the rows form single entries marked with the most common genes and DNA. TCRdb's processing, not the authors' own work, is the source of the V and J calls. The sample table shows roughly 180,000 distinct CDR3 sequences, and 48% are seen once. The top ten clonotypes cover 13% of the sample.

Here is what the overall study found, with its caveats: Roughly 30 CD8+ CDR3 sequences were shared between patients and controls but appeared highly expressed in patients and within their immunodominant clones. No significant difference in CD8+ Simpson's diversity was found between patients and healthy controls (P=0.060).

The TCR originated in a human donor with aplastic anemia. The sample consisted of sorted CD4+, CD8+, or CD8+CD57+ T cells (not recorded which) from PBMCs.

The encoded CDR3 is CASSGQGTAFF. Here is the DNA: TGTGCCAGCAGTGGACAGGGAACGGCTTTCTTT. The chain uses TRBV2 and TRBJ1-1, with TRBD1 identical over 7 junction bases. Counted from cysteine to phenylalanine, this CDR3 has 11 amino acids. Only CDR3 DNA is held: 33 bases, read in frame from base 1. In the germline V gene, CDR1 corresponds to SNHLY and CDR2 to FYNNEI. Germline trimming amounts to 4 bases on V and 11 bases on J, with 4 as the count of junction bases outside the gene matches. The variable domain in full, with residues beyond the CDR3 obtained from the reference TRBV2 and TRBJ1-1 genes, is EPEVTQTPSHQVTQMGQEVILRCVPISNHLYFYWYRQILGQKVEFLVSFYNNEISEKSEIFDDQFSVERPDGSNFTLKIRSTKLEDSAMYFCASSGQGTAFFGQGTRLTVV.